The rows below give T cell receptor beta chains drawn from one sample of a study of T cell responses to AZD1222 COVID-19 vaccine. The table came from immunoSEQ multiplex PCR; TCRdb's copy has only in-frame clones and leaves some out. The sample lists 90,000 to 100,000 clones; roughly nine tenths were seen once. This sample comprised peripheral blood, obtained on day 0 of AZD1222 vaccination. These receptors all come from an adult in good health. CDR3s include the opening cysteine and the closing phenylalanine or tryptophan. Each record gives: V gene, J gene, D gene, clone size, CDR3 DNA, CDR3 protein. D genes are given only for firm matches. Rows may omit the clone size; those that give it use once, few, many or a size class.

TRBV19,TRBJ1-3,.,.,TGTGCCAGTAGTCCACGACAGGTTCGCTCTGGAAACACCATATATTTT,CASSPRQVRSGNTIYF
TRBV4-2,TRBJ1-1,TRBD1,.,TGTGCCAGCAGCCAATTATTAGGACAGGGGGAGTACACTGAAGCTTTCTTT,CASSQLLGQGEYTEAFF
TRBV27,TRBJ1-6,TRBD1,.,TGTGCCAGCAGTTCCGGACAGGCAAATTCACCCCTCCACTTT,CASSSGQANSPLHF
TRBV12-3/TRBV12-4,TRBJ1-2,.,.,TGTGCCAGCAGCCGGACACTCTATGGCTACACCTTC,CASSRTLYGYTF
TRBV19,TRBJ1-2,.,.,TGTGCCAGCTCGAGTTTTATGGGCTCCAACTATGGCTACACCTTC,CASSSFMGSNYGYTF
TRBV7-8,TRBJ1-2,.,.,TGTGCCAGCAGCTTATTCCAAATGGGGGCCGATGGCTACACCTTC,CASSLFQMGADGYTF
TRBV2,TRBJ2-3,TRBD2,.,TGTGCCAGCAGCCCGACTAGCGGAGACACAGATACGCAGTATTTT,CASSPTSGDTDTQYF
TRBV3-1/TRBV3-2,TRBJ2-3,.,.,TGTGCCAGCAGCCAAGGGCCGCCAGTGACAGACAGCACAGATACGCAGTATTTT,CASSQGPPVTDSTDTQYF
TRBV11-2,TRBJ2-7,.,.,TGTGCCAGCAGCTTAGACACCGGAACCTACGAGCAGTACTTC,CASSLDTGTYEQYF
TRBV18,TRBJ1-1,TRBD1,.,TGTGCCAGCTCACTTGGGACAGAGCCGAAGTACACTGAAGCTTTCTTT,CASSLGTEPKYTEAFF
TRBV6-2/TRBV6-3,TRBJ1-1,.,.,TGTGCCAGCAGCATGAGGACTGAAGCTTTCTTT,CASSMRTEAFF
TRBV6-6,TRBJ1-6,TRBD1,.,TGTGCCAGCAGTCGCTCCGGGACAGGCAATTCACCCCTCCACTTT,CASSRSGTGNSPLHF
TRBV5-1,TRBJ2-7,.,.,TGCGCCAGCAGCCCGGGGCGGGGGCGCGGGTCCTACGAGCAGTACTTC,CASSPGRGRGSYEQYF
TRBV28,TRBJ1-1,.,.,TGTGCCAGCTTTGGGGTTAACACTGAAGCTTTCTTT,CASFGVNTEAFF
TRBV6-4,TRBJ2-1,TRBD2,few,TGTGCCAGCAGTGACTCCGATGGCGGGGGGGCGCATGAGCAGTTCTTC,CASSDSDGGGAHEQFF
TRBV14,TRBJ1-1,TRBD1,.,TGTGCCAGCAGCCCAGGGGGGAACACTGAAGCTTTCTTT,CASSPGGNTEAFF